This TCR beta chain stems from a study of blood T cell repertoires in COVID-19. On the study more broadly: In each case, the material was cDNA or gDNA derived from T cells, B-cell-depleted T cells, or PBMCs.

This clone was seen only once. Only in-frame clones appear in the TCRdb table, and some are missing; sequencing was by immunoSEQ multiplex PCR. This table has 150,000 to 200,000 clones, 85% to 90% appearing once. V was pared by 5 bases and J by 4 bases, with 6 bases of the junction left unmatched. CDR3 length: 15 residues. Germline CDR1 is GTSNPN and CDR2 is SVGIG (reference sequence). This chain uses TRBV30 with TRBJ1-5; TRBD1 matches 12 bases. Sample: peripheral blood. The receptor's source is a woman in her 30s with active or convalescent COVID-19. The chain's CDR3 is CAWGQGQGANQPQHF. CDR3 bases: TGTGCCTGGGGACAGGGACAGGGGGCGAATCAGCCCCAGCATTTT.